Presented here are 12 T cell receptor beta chains from one specimen sequenced in a study of T cell repertoires in cytomegalovirus infection (dated by TCRdb to the late 2010s). Instrument used: Illumina HiSeq 1500. TCRdb applied fastp at Q25 and MiXCR to the public reads, then kept only in-frame beta chains. Each CDR3 protein gets just one entry, which takes the most common genes and DNA from the rows behind it. The sample yields 150,000 or so distinct CDR3 sequences; 20% to 25% were counted once. The ten largest make up around 9.9% of the sample. Sequencing used PBMCs. All receptors come from a human donor in good health (CMV status not recorded). Some clones in this sample may be carry-over from other donors' samples.

In its sample, this clonotype was seen a few times. V gene TRBV6-2 or TRBV6-3 combines with J gene TRBJ1-1; 8 bases match TRBD1. CDR3 length equals 14 residues. CDR1 and CDR2 from the germline V gene are MNHEY and SVGEGT. The trim removed 6 bases at V and 12 bases at J, leaving 15 bases unmatched. The CDR3 bases are TGTGCCAGCAGAGGGACAGGACGAACTATCCGACCTTTCTTT. Protein: CASRGTGRTIRPFF.

The chain has TRBV13 and TRBJ2-7; 9 bases align to TRBD2. Germline V lookup: CDR1 PRHDT, CDR2 FYEKMQ (reference sequence). This CDR3 has 15 residues. V lost 4 bases and J lost 4; bases outside the gene matches: 8. The CDR3 protein is CASSYFGAGGYEQYF. DNA for the CDR3: TGTGCCAGCAGCTACTTTGGAGCGGGGGGTTACGAGCAGTACTTC.

Details on this clonotype: The germline gene is not matched at one end of the junction; a read error may be the cause. The chain joins TRBV28 to TRBJ2-3; D gene unclear. The CDR3 extends over 13 amino acids. Per the germline V gene, CDR1 is MDHEN and CDR2 is SYDVKM. CDR3 nucleotides: TGTGTCAGCAGTTCCGGACGGATCGATACGCAGTATTTT. It codes for CVSSSGRIDTQYF.

The chain combines TRBV28 with TRBJ2-3, with 8 bases aligning to TRBD2. Germline CDR1 is MDHEN and CDR2 is SYDVKM. The CDR3 sequence is 13 residues long. Trimming at V came to 8 bases and at J to 4 bases, leaving 5 bases not matched to a gene. CDR3 DNA sequence: TGTGCCAGCCTTAGGACTAGCCCAGATACGCAGTATTTT. It is translated as CASLRTSPDTQYF.

The chain combines TRBV27 with TRBJ2-6; no reliable D call. Germline CDR1 and CDR2: MNHEY and SMNVEV (reference sequence). The CDR3 totals 14 residues. Trimming removed 7 bases at V and 3 bases at J, with 10 bases between. This CDR3 is CASTTESGANVLTF. Here the CDR3 DNA reads TGTGCCAGCACCACGGAAAGTGGGGCCAACGTCCTGACTTTC.

The chain carries TRBV5-1 and TRBJ1-1; a possible D gene is TRBD1 (5 bases). This CDR3 has 14 residues. CDR1 is SGHRS, CDR2 YFSETQ, per germline. The V and J ends lost 3 bases and 0 bases respectively, with 9 bases between them. This chain's CDR3 is CASSSGILNTEAFF. The CDR3 DNA reads TGCGCCAGCAGCTCAGGGATTCTGAACACTGAAGCTTTCTTT.

This rearrangement joins TRBV29-1 to TRBJ2-7; 9 bases agree with TRBD1. The CDR3 loop spans 15 amino acids. With V trimmed by 4 bases and J by 6 bases, 13 bases remained unmatched. CDR1 and CDR2 (germline): SQVTM, ANQGSEA. CDR3 DNA: TGCAGCGTTGCATATATTAGGGACAGGGTAGCCGAGCAGTACTTC. It specifies CSVAYIRDRVAEQYF.

This clonotype was observed once. CDR3 sequence: CSVVFVDQTQYF. The CDR3 nucleotides read TGCAGCGTTGTTTTCGTCGATCAGACCCAGTACTTC. The chain uses TRBV29-1 and TRBJ2-5; D remains ambiguous. The germline CDR1 and CDR2 sequences are SQVTM and ANQGSEA. The CDR3 has 12 residues. V was shortened by 4 bases and J by 6 bases, with 12 bases between the two germline ends.

In this sample, this clonotype turned up a few times. The V and J genes are TRBV19 and TRBJ1-5, with 9 bases fitting TRBD1. This CDR3 is built from 15 residues. Germline loops: CDR1 LNHDA, CDR2 SQIVND (reference sequence). The V segment lost 5 bases and the J segment 4 bases; nucleotides outside the gene matches: 6. Here the CDR3 DNA reads TGTGCCAGTAGTGGACAGGGGTTCACGAATCAGCCCCAGCATTTT. Translating it yields CASSGQGFTNQPQHF.

The genes are TRBV27 and TRBJ2-3; 7 bases are shared with TRBD2. The germline CDR1 and CDR2 sequences are MNHEY and SMNVEV (reference sequence). This CDR3 is built from 14 residues. V gave up 2 bases and J gave up 2 bases; unmatched junction bases: 1. The CDR3 reads CASSLGDYTDTQYF. The CDR3 region has the DNA TGTGCCAGCAGTTTAGGGGACTACACAGATACGCAGTATTTT.

This clonotype appeared a few times. This sequence joins TRBV2 and TRBJ1-1, with TRBD1 as a possible D gene (6 bases). CDR3 length: 14 residues. Between the trimmed V and J ends, which lost 2 bases and 4 bases, there was a span of 11 bases. Germline V gene sequence: CDR1 SNHLY, CDR2 FYNNEI. CDR3 loop: CASSENRAATEAFF. In nucleotides, the CDR3 is TGTGCCAGCAGTGAAAACAGGGCCGCCACTGAAGCTTTCTTT.

In its sample, this clonotype was seen once. The J gene is TRBJ2-5, the V gene TRBV28, with no clear D. V gave up 1 base and J gave up 6 bases, with 6 bases separating them. The CDR3 is 12 residues long. Germline CDR1 is MDHEN and CDR2 is SYDVKM. CDR3 sequence reads: CASSLYRKTQYF. CDR3 coding DNA: TGTGCCAGCAGTTTATACCGGAAGACCCAGTACTTC.